This T cell receptor beta chain derives from a study of cytomegalovirus exposure and HLA in healthy donors. Samples came from healthy bone marrow donors. Germline V gives CDR1 MDHEN, CDR2 SYDVKM. This CDR3 has 15 residues. The trim removed 2 bases at V and 6 bases at J, leaving 4 bases unmatched. As to this clone: Its antigen is as yet unknown.

It was with 60 Vbeta and 13 Jbeta primers that the PCR ran. As processed by the authors: In a later analysis, the count reached about 82 million unique TCR beta chains, with 9 million to 11 million shared. Produced via immunoSEQ multiplex PCR; TCRdb's table is partial and in-frame only. For V, J and clone size, that table is used; D and trimming come from the DNA. This repertoire shows around 150,000 clones, 70% to 80% found once; its top ten account for 2.2%. The study, taken as a whole, reports: TCR beta sequences numbering roughly 16,000 were associated with HLA alleles at 0.05 false discovery rate in a later analysis. Within the data, a cluster of highly shared sequence variants was likely a sequencing artifact.

This TCR was sampled from a man aged 25 to 40 in good health and CMV-seronegative. The rearrangement uses TRBV28 and TRBJ1-4; TRBD1 agrees at 9 bases. Sequencing was carried out using PBMCs. The CDR3 loop is CASSLRQGGDEKLFF. CDR3 bases: TGTGCCAGCAGTTTACGACAGGGGGGCGATGAAAAACTGTTTTTT.